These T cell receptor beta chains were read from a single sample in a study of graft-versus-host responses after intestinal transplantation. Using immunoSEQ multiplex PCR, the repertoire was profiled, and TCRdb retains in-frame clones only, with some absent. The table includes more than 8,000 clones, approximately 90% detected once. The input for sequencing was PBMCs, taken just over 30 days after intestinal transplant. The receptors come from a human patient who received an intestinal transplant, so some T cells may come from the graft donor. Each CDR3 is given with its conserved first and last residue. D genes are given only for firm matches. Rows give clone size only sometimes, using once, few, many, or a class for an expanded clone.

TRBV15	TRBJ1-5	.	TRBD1	CATSRGSGTGVDQPQHF	TGTGCCACCAGCAGAGGGTCCGGGACAGGGGTTGATCAGCCCCAGCATTTT
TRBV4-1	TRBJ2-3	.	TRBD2	CASSLRLAGGPSTDTQYF	TGCGCCAGCAGCCTTCGACTAGCGGGGGGACCCAGCACAGATACGCAGTATTTT
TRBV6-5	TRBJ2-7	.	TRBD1	CASSEPGGAYEQYF	TGTGCCAGCAGTGAGCCAGGGGGCGCCTACGAGCAGTACTTC
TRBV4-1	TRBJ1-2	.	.	CASSQDEVRPVLYGYTF	TGCGCCAGCAGCCAAGATGAGGTCCGCCCTGTCTTATATGGCTACACCTTC
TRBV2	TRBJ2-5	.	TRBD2	CASSERYRLAGEEETQYF	TGTGCCAGCAGTGAACGGTATAGACTAGCGGGGGAGGAGGAGACCCAGTACTTC
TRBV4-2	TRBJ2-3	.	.	CASSGGGDTDTQYF	TGTGCCAGCAGCGGAGGGGGCGACACAGATACGCAGTATTTT
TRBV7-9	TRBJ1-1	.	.	CASRGGTEAFF	TGTGCCAGCCGTGGGGGCACTGAAGCTTTCTTT
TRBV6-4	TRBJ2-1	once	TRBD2	CASSGLAGGSEQFF	TGTGCCAGCAGTGGACTAGCGGGGGGCAGTGAGCAGTTCTTC
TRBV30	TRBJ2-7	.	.	CAWSAQGGEQYF	TGTGCCTGGAGTGCACAGGGTGGCGAGCAGTACTTC
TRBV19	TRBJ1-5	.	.	CASKRLDLSNQPQHF	TGTGCCAGTAAGCGACTGGATCTTAGCAATCAGCCCCAGCATTTT
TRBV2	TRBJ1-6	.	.	CASISGLGSPLHF	TGTGCCAGCATCTCAGGGTTAGGCTCACCCCTCCACTTT
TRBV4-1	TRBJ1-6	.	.	CASSQVGSFSYNSPLHF	TGCGCCAGCAGCCAAGTCGGGAGCTTCTCCTATAATTCACCCCTCCACTTT
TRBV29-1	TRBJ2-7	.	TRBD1	CSVEGQGWDEQYF	TGCAGCGTTGAGGGACAGGGATGGGACGAGCAGTACTTC
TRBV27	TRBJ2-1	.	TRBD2	CASSGLMGLADNEQFF	TGTGCCAGCAGTGGACTGATGGGACTAGCGGACAATGAGCAGTTCTTC
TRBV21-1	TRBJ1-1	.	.	CASSKPRGPEAFF	TGTGCCAGCAGCAAACCGAGGGGCCCAGAAGCTTTCTTT
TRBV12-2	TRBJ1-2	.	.	CASRPCMGGGYGYTF	TGTGCAAGTCGCCCGTGCATGGGGGGCGGCTATGGCTACACCTTC
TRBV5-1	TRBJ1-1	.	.	CASSQGNTEAFF	TGCGCCAGCAGCCAGGGGAACACTGAAGCTTTCTTT
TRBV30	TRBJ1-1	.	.	CAWSPLWRGEAFF	TGTGCCTGGAGTCCCCTCTGGCGCGGTGAAGCTTTCTTT
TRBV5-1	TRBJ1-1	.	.	CASRHTNTEAFF	TGCGCCAGCAGGCATACGAACACTGAAGCTTTCTTT
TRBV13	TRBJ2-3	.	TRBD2	CASSLRPSGLTGDTQYF	TGTGCCAGCAGCTTAAGGCCTAGCGGACTCACGGGAGATACGCAGTATTTT
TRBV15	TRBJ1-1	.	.	CATSRDGASFF	TGTGCCACCAGCAGAGACGGAGCTTCTTTCTTT
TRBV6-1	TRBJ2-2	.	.	CASSEALDTGELFF	TGTGCCAGCAGTGAAGCGCTAGACACCGGGGAGCTGTTTTTT
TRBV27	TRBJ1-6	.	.	CASSLVSPLHF	TGTGCCAGCAGCTTGGTGTCACCCCTCCACTTT
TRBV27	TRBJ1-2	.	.	CASRISGFSVLGYTF	TGTGCCAGCCGTATTTCCGGGTTTTCGGTTCTAGGCTACACCTTC
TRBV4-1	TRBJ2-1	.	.	CASSLALNNEQFF	TGCGCCAGCAGCCTCGCCCTCAACAATGAGCAGTTCTTC
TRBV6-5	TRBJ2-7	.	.	CASSYEGYEQYF	TGTGCCAGCAGTTACGAGGGATACGAGCAGTACTTC
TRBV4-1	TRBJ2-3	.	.	CASSQEEGTASDTQYF	TGCGCCAGCAGCCAAGAAGAAGGGACTGCGTCCGATACGCAGTATTTT
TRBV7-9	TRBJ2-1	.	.	CASSTPGSSYNEQFF	TGTGCCAGCAGCACGCCCGGAAGCTCCTACAATGAGCAGTTCTTC
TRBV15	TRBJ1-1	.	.	CATSRDWGGAVNTEAFF	TGTGCCACCAGCAGAGATTGGGGGGGAGCGGTGAACACTGAAGCTTTCTTT
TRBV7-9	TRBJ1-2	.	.	CASSFTDGTYGYTF	TGTGCCAGCAGCTTTACGGACGGAACTTATGGCTACACCTTC
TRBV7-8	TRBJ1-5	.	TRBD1	CASSLEQGAFWQPQHF	TGTGCCAGCAGCTTAGAACAGGGGGCGTTTTGGCAGCCCCAGCATTTT
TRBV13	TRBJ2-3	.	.	CASSTGTGSDTQYF	TGTGCCAGCAGCACGGGGACTGGAAGTGATACGCAGTATTTT
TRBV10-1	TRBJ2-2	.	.	CASSDGGTGELFF	TGCGCCAGCAGTGATGGTGGCACCGGGGAGCTGTTTTTT
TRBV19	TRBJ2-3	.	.	CASSILGGADTQYF	TGTGCCAGTAGTATACTCGGGGGCGCAGATACGCAGTATTTT
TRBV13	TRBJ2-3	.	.	CASSFLISWGGLDTQYF	TGTGCCAGCAGCTTCCTGATTTCGTGGGGGGGCCTCGATACGCAGTATTTT
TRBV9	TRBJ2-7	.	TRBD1	CASSVGQSSYEQYF	TGTGCCAGCAGCGTGGGACAGAGCTCCTACGAGCAGTACTTC
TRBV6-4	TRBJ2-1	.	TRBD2	CASSDSASGSNEQFF	TGTGCCAGCAGTGACTCGGCTAGCGGGAGCAATGAGCAGTTCTTC
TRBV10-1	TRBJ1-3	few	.	CASTRGPGNTIYF	TGCGCCAGCACGCGGGGACCTGGAAACACCATATATTTT
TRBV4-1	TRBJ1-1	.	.	CASSQEGAGLNTEAFF	TGCGCCAGCAGCCAAGAAGGGGCAGGACTTAACACTGAAGCTTTCTTT
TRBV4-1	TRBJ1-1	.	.	CASSQVENTEAFF	TGCGCCAGCAGCCAAGTTGAGAACACTGAAGCTTTCTTT
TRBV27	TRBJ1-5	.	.	CASSLGGNNQPQHF	TGTGCCAGCAGTTTGGGAGGGAACAATCAGCCCCAGCATTTT
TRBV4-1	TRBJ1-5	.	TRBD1	CASSQLRDRKGGQPQHF	TGCGCCAGCAGCCAACTACGGGACAGGAAAGGGGGGCAGCCCCAGCATTTT
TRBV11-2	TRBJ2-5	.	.	CASSHAGYQETQYF	TGTGCCAGCAGTCACGCAGGGTACCAAGAGACCCAGTACTTC
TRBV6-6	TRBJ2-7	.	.	CASSEGGQYEQYF	TGTGCCAGCAGTGAGGGGGGTCAGTACGAGCAGTACTTC
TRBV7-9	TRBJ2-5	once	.	CASSLLGQTQETQYF	TGTGCCAGCAGCTTACTTGGACAGACCCAAGAGACCCAGTACTTC
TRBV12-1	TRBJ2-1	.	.	CASRYPPEELREQFF	TGTGCCAGCAGATATCCCCCCGAGGAGCTGCGGGAGCAGTTCTTC
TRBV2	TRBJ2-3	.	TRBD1	CASSETGGLTDTQYF	TGTGCCAGCAGTGAGACAGGGGGCCTCACAGATACGCAGTATTTT
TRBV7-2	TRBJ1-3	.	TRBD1	CASSFGTETRWDTIYF	TGTGCCAGCAGCTTTGGGACAGAAACCCGATGGGACACCATATATTTT
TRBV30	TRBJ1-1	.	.	CAWKYGHTEAFF	TGTGCCTGGAAATATGGGCACACTGAAGCTTTCTTT
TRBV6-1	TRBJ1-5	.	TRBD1	CASSEGGTGFQPQHF	TGTGCCAGCAGTGAAGGAGGGACAGGGTTTCAGCCCCAGCATTTT
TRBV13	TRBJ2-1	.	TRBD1	CASSEGGTGSNEQFF	TGTGCCAGCAGCGAGGGGGGGACAGGGAGCAATGAGCAGTTCTTC
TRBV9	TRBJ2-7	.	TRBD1	CASSIKGDYRRTGGYEQYF	TGTGCCAGCAGCATAAAAGGGGACTACCGGAGGACAGGGGGCTACGAGCAGTACTTC
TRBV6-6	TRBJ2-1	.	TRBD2	CASSSSGGASYNEQFF	TGTGCCAGCAGTTCTAGCGGGGGGGCCTCCTACAATGAGCAGTTCTTC
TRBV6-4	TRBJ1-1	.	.	CASSDRDNTEAFF	TGTGCCAGCAGTGACCGGGACAACACTGAAGCTTTCTTT
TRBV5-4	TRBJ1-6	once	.	CASTPGRENSPLHF	TGTGCCAGCACCCCGGGACGGGAGAATTCACCCCTCCACTTT
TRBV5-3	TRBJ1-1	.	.	CARSLMEVNTEAFF	TGTGCCAGAAGCTTGATGGAGGTGAACACTGAAGCTTTCTTT
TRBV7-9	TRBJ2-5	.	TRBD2	CASSLASAGGHETQYF	TGTGCCAGCAGCTTAGCCTCAGCGGGGGGGCACGAGACCCAGTACTTC